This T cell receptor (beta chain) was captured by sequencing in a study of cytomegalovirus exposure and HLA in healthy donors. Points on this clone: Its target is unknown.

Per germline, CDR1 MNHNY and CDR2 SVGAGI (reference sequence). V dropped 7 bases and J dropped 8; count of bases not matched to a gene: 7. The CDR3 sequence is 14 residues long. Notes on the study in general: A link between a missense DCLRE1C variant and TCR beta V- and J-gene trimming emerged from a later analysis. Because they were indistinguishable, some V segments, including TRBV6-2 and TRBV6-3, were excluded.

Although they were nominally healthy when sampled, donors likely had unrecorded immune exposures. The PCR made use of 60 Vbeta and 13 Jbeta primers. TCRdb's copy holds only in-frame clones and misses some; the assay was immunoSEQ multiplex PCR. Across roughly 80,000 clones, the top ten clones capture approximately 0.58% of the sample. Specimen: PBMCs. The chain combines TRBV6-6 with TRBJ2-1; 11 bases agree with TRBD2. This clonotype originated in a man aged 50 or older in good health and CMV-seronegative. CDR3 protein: CASTVAGGLDEQFF. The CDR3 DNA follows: TGTGCCAGCACTGTAGCGGGGGGGCTCGATGAGCAGTTCTTC.